This TCR beta chain was observed in a study of neurological immune-mediated disorders. Time point meaning: technical triplicate 1. The CDR3 length is 17 residues. The trim removed 6 bases at V and 2 bases at J, leaving 11 bases unmatched. This clonotype was recorded many times. A single record per CDR3 protein comes from TCRdb applying MiXCR to the 5' RACE reads. The repertoire consists of approximately 23,000 distinct CDR3 sequences, with around 13% occurring once and the leading ten covering less than 6%. The gene calls are TRBV12-3 or TRBV12-4 and TRBJ2-3, with TRBD2 matching 10 bases. The sample comprised CD4+ T cells from blood. This TCR was recovered from a female donor with HTLV-1-associated myelopathy (HAM/TSP). The CDR3 DNA reads TGTGCCAGCAGACCTTCTGTAGCGGGGGGAATCACAGATACGCAGTATTTT. It translates to CASRPSVAGGITDTQYF.